The present TCR beta chain was sequenced within a study of blood T cell repertoires in COVID-19. Study details: Collection of acute and convalescent COVID-19 samples took place in the United States, Italy and Spain.

Original methodology: Amplifying reference gene primers gave estimates of nucleated cell counts. Clones were read by immunoSEQ multiplex PCR, and TCRdb kept only the in-frame ones, dropping some. The V and J calls and clone size are taken from that table; D and trimming were inferred from the DNA. The sample lists a few hundred thousand clones, roughly 90% occurring once. The sample holds a few counts of this clone. This sample includes further DNA sequences coding for the same CDR3. The germline gives CDR1 MNHEY, CDR2 SMNVEV (reference sequence). V lost 5 bases, J lost 4 bases, and 11 bases lay in between. The CDR3 sequence is 13 residues long.

This TCR was sampled from a woman in her 30s with active or convalescent COVID-19. The chain couples TRBV27 to TRBJ1-2; a weak D match, TRBD1 (6 bases). The material sequenced was peripheral blood. In DNA, the CDR3 is TGTGCCAGCAGTCTTGGGGGCGGCTATGGCTACACCTTC. It encodes CASSLGGGYGYTF.